This T cell receptor (beta chain) was retrieved from a study of CD8 T cells in Susac syndrome. Background on the study: Among the Susac syndrome patients sequenced, six had active disease and eight or nine were in remission. Study-wide points: The authors acknowledged that the study's TCR sequencing and HLA analysis involved relatively few individuals.

The sequenced target, TCR beta, came from blood CD8+ and CD4+ T cells. In contrast to the negatively isolated CD8+ and CD4+ T cells, TEMRA cells were FACS-enriched. The CDR3 is 17 residues long. Notes on this clonotype: Antigen: not known.

Roughly 0.5 to 1 ug RNA was reverse transcribed with random hexamers. From the immunoSEQ multiplex PCR reads, TCRdb called clonotypes with MiXCR, one entry per CDR3 protein. The table has about 76,000 distinct CDR3 sequences, approximately 93% seen once. The sample was CD8+ T cells from PBMCs. The rearrangement links TRBV21-1 to TRBJ2-6. TRBV21-1 is flagged as a pseudogene. The TCR sequence derives from a human donor with Susac syndrome. The CDR3 nucleotides are TGTGCCAGCAGCAAAACCCCAGGGGTCGGTGGGGCCAACGTCCTGACTTTC. Protein sequence: CASSKTPGVGGANVLTF.